This TCR beta chain appears in the sequencing data of a study of blood T cell repertoires in COVID-19. On the study more broadly: The United States, Italy and Spain provided the acute and convalescent COVID-19 samples. Nucleic acid was either cDNA or gDNA, and it came from T cells, B-cell-depleted T cells, or PBMCs.

Authors' analysis steps: Reference gene primer amplification in the assay estimated nucleated cell counts. Some clones are missing from TCRdb's copy, which holds only in-frame ones; the method was immunoSEQ multiplex PCR. From that table come the V and J calls and clone size; the DNA was used to work out D and trimming. The sample lists approximately 71,000 clones, over 60% occurring once. This clone turned up a few times. The CDR3 runs to 13 residues. V was shortened by 5 bases and J by 1 base, with 8 bases between the two germline ends. The germline gives CDR1 SEHNR, CDR2 FQNEAQ (reference sequence).

This receptor was taken from a human donor in a cohort sampled during active COVID-19. The rearrangement joins TRBV7-9 to TRBJ2-5; D may be TRBD1 (5 bases). Specimen: peripheral blood. CDR3 in amino acids: CASSQDSQETQYF. In DNA form, the CDR3 reads TGTGCCAGCAGCCAAGACAGCCAAGAGACCCAGTACTTC.